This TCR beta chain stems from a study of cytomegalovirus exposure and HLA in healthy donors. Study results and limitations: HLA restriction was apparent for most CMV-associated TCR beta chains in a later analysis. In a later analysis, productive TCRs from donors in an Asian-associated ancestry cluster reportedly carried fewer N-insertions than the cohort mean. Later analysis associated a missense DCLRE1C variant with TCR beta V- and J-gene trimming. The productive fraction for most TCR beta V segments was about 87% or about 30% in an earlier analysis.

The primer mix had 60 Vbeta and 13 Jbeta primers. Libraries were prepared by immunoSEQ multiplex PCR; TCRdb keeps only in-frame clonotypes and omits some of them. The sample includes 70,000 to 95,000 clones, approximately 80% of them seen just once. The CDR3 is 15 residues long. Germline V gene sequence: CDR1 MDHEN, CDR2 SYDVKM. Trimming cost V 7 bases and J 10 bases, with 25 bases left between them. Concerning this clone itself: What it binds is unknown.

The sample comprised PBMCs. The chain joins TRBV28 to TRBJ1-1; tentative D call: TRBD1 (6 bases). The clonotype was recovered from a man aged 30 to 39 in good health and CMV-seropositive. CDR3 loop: CASTSITGTPTGAFF. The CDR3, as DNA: TGTGCCAGCACCTCCATAACCGGGACACCCACGGGAGCTTTCTTT.